The 14 T cell receptor beta chains listed next were all sequenced from one sample in a study of regulatory T cells in long-lasting Graves disease. Indicated time point: newly diagnosed GD, antithyroid drugs for less than 3 months. RNA isolated from PBMCs was used to make the TCR library. The TCR beta library used iRepertoire HTBI primers with Arm-PCR amplification of CDR3. TCRdb re-called the multiplex PCR reads through MiXCR, storing one row per CDR3 protein. The sample records fewer than 350,000 distinct CDR3 sequences, 15% to 20% being singletons. This specimen was peripheral blood mononuclear cells (PBMCs), taken at new diagnosis, from a patient treated with antithyroid drugs. The origin of the receptors is a female donor with Graves disease.

There are a few counts of this clonotype. The chain combines TRBV19 with TRBJ2-4; tentatively, D is TRBD1 or TRBD2 (5 bases each). The CDR3 spans 14 residues. Germline V lookup: CDR1 LNHDA, CDR2 SQIVND (reference sequence). The ends were cut back, 8 bases at V and 6 bases at J, with 17 bases in the middle. DNA for the CDR3: TGTGCCAGTCGGGACCCAATCATTCCAAACATTCAGTACTTC. It translates to CASRDPIIPNIQYF.

Comment on this clonotype: This sequence may be a read error, since a much larger clone differs from it by one base. J is TRBJ2-5 and V is TRBV4-1, with TRBD2 matching 7 bases. In germline, CDR1 is MGHRA, CDR2 YSYEKL. Trimming removed 0 bases from V and 2 bases from J; junction bases left unmatched: 9. The CDR3 consists of 17 residues. Here the CDR3 reads CASSQDFSGGLQETQYF. The CDR3 bases are TGCGCCAGCAGCCAAGATTTCTCCGGGGGGTTGCAAGAGACCCAGTACTTC.

This clonotype came up many times. This chain joins TRBV9 and TRBJ2-1; 8 nucleotides match TRBD2. CDR1 and CDR2 (germline): SGDLS, YYNGEE. This CDR3 is 16 amino acids long. The J segment lost 4 bases and the V segment lost 4 bases, leaving 10 bases of the junction unmatched. This chain's CDR3 is CASSLLYGGVYNEQFF. The CDR3 bases are TGTGCCAGCAGCCTACTATACGGGGGGGTATACAATGAGCAGTTCTTC.

This clonotype has a count of ten or more. The chain recombines TRBV7-9 with TRBJ2-2; D gene ambiguous. V was clipped by 2 bases and J by 6 bases, with 10 bases between them. The germline V gene has CDR1 SEHNR and CDR2 FQNEAQ (reference sequence). The CDR3 has 14 residues. CDR3 nucleotide sequence: TGTGCCAGCAGCTTAACCGTGGGATCCGGGGAGCTGTTTTTT. It translates to CASSLTVGSGELFF.

This clonotype appeared many times. This CDR3 reads CASSLIQPGTDTQYF. The CDR3 nucleotides are TGCGCCAGCAGCTTGATCCAGCCCGGCACAGATACGCAGTATTTT. The chain is built from TRBV5-1 and TRBJ2-3; D not certain. CDR1 and CDR2 (germline): SGHRS, YFSETQ. The CDR3 extends over 15 amino acids. Trimming stripped 1 base from V and 1 base from J, with 10 bases between.

This clonotype has ten or more counts. The chain uses TRBV11-3 and TRBJ2-3; D not certain. Trimming pared 5 bases from V and 2 bases from J, leaving 14 bases between. The length of the CDR3 is 15 residues. From germline, CDR1 is SGHNT and CDR2 YENEEA. The CDR3, as DNA: TGTGCCAGCAGCGGAAGACTTCAAAACACAGATACGCAGTATTTT. As protein: CASSGRLQNTDTQYF.

This clonotype was detected a few times. In this CDR3 the conserved last residue, phenylalanine or tryptophan, is missing, so a read error is likely. The CDR3 nucleotides are TGTGCCAGCAGCGTCGTAGGCACTGAAGCTTTCCTT. Its protein is CASSVVGTEAFL. The V and J genes are TRBV12-3 or TRBV12-4 and TRBJ1-1; no clear D gene. The germline V and J ends were trimmed by 6 bases and 4 bases, with 9 bases remaining between them. This CDR3 comprises 12 residues.

This clonotype was counted once. This likely stems from a read error, as it lies one base from a far larger clone. The genes are TRBV12-3 or TRBV12-4 and TRBJ2-4; 9 bases align to TRBD2. The assigned J gene may be wrong: the sequence end matches TRBJ2-1 better. The CDR3 has 17 amino acids. The CDR3 coding sequence is TGTGCCAGCAGCCCAGCTCTCAGCGGGAGGCCCTACAATGGGCAGTTCTTC. Translation: CASSPALSGRPYNGQFF.

This rearrangement joins TRBV19 to TRBJ1-3, with TRBD1 as a possible D gene (5 bases). Trimming removed 6 bases from V and 4 bases from J, with 13 bases in between. CDR3 size: 14 residues. Germline values: CDR1 LNHDA, CDR2 SQIVND (reference sequence). CDR3 residues: CASRLQGTGNTIYF. CDR3 bases: TGTGCCAGTAGACTCCAGGGCACCGGAAACACCATATATTTT.

This rearrangement joins TRBV4-2 to TRBJ2-3; 16 bases are a match to TRBD2. V lost 0 bases and J lost 4; bases outside the gene matches: 10. In germline, CDR1 is LGHNA, CDR2 YNFKEQ. The CDR3 has 20 amino acids. CDR3 bases: TGTGCCAGCAGCCAAGAGGGACTAGCGGGAGGGCCAAACGGCGCAGATACGCAGTATTTT. This translates into CASSQEGLAGGPNGADTQYF.

This sequence joins TRBV15 and TRBJ2-7; no clear D. The V and J ends lost 0 bases and 7 bases respectively, with 10 bases between them. The CDR3 consists of 13 residues. Germline V lookup: CDR1 LNHNV, CDR2 YYDKDF (reference sequence). CDR3: CATSRDSGGEQYF. In DNA form, the CDR3 reads TGTGCCACCAGCAGAGATAGTGGTGGTGAGCAGTACTTC.

This clonotype appeared many times. CDR3 nucleotide sequence: TGTGCCAGCAGTTTAACCGGGACTAGATTTACCAATGAGCAGTTCTTC. Residues: CASSLTGTRFTNEQFF. The chain couples TRBV28 to TRBJ2-1; 8 nucleotides match TRBD2. CDR3 size: 16 residues. Germline CDR1 MDHEN, CDR2 SYDVKM. Trimming cost V 2 bases and J 6 bases; bases outside gene matches: 9.

This clonotype showed up many times. The chain recombines TRBV3-1 with TRBJ1-1; the D is unclear. Germline V gives CDR1 LGHDT, CDR2 YNNKEL (reference sequence). The V end was cut by 4 bases, the J end by 1 base, with 13 bases between. This CDR3 spans 15 amino acids. DNA of the CDR3: TGTGCCAGCAGCCCATATGACGTCGAGAACACTGAAGCTTTCTTT. Residues: CASSPYDVENTEAFF.

The chain uses TRBV7-9 and TRBJ2-1; D not resolved. Deletions cut 4 bases from V and 9 bases from J, with 13 bases between. The germline V gene has CDR1 SEHNR and CDR2 FQNEAQ (reference sequence). This CDR3 contains 13 residues. The DNA of the CDR3 is TGTGCCAGCAGCTCCCCGCCTCTAGGTGAGCAGTTCTTC. This encodes CASSSPPLGEQFF.